Shown below are 12 T cell receptor beta chains from a single sample sequenced in a study of blood T cells in healthy people across ages. Combining a sample-barcoded 5' primer with a J-beta primer mix, a second PCR ran for roughly 7 to 12 cycles. TCRdb reprocessed the 5' RACE reads via MiXCR and lists one record per CDR3 protein. Of 920,000 or so distinct CDR3 sequences detected, under 45% appear once; the ten largest clones hold under 20%. Input material: blood. Receptors were obtained from a woman in her sixties in good health.

This clonotype was counted only a few times. The chain uses TRBV29-1 and TRBJ1-1; D is unclear. Germline loops: CDR1 SQVTM, CDR2 ANQGSEA. The CDR3 totals 13 residues. With 4 bases removed from V and 1 base from J, the gap between germline ends came to 10 bases. CDR3 nucleotides: TGCAGCGTTGGTTTGGGAACGAACACTGAAGCTTTCTTT. This encodes CSVGLGTNTEAFF.

This clonotype turned up a few times. V is TRBV6-5 and J is TRBJ2-1, with 7 bases lining up with TRBD2. The CDR3 length is 16 residues. Germline V gene lookup returns CDR1 MNHEY and CDR2 SVGAGI. The junction had 10 bases not matched to a gene; V was cut back by 2 bases and J by 6 bases. The CDR3 DNA reads as TGTGCCAGCAGTTACCAGGGACTACCCCAGATCAATGAGCAGTTCTTC. It encodes CASSYQGLPQINEQFF.

The chain employs TRBV7-6 and TRBJ2-1, with TRBD2 identical over 7 bases. CDR1 and CDR2 (germline): SGHVS, FNYEAQ. Germline trimming cut 6 bases from V and 0 bases from J; bases unmatched to any gene: 11. The CDR3 loop spans 17 amino acids. CDR3 sequence: CASSSTWGGGSYNEQFF. DNA of the CDR3: TGTGCCAGCAGTTCAACGTGGGGGGGAGGCTCCTACAATGAGCAGTTCTTC.

This chain joins TRBV6-2 or TRBV6-3 and TRBJ1-4; D is possibly TRBD1 (5 bases). The CDR3 is 13 residues long. The germline gives CDR1 MNHEY, CDR2 SVGEGT. V lost 7 bases, J lost 5 bases, and 11 bases lay in between. The CDR3 spells CASTRPGNEKLFF. The CDR3 bases are TGTGCCAGCACCCGCCCAGGGAATGAAAAACTGTTTTTT.

The chain employs TRBV6-2 or TRBV6-3 and TRBJ1-1; D is perhaps TRBD1 (6 bases). CDR1 and CDR2 from the germline V gene are MNHEY and SVGEGT. The CDR3 spans 13 residues. V lost 7 bases and J lost 4, with 13 bases in between. CDR3 sequence: CASTVRGITEAFF. The CDR3, as DNA: TGTGCCAGCACCGTAAGGGGGATCACTGAAGCTTTCTTT.

The gene calls are TRBV6-5 and TRBJ2-1; TRBD2 agrees at 10 bases. Germline CDR1 is MNHEY and CDR2 is SVGAGI. The junction had 11 bases not matched to a gene; V was cut back by 0 bases and J by 6 bases. There are 18 residues in the CDR3. The CDR3 loop reads CASSYSSGRSLVGNEQFF. The CDR3 region has the DNA TGTGCCAGCAGTTACTCTAGCGGGAGGTCCCTGGTTGGCAATGAGCAGTTCTTC.

CDR3 amino acids: CATSGLPEGEQYF. CDR3 bases: TGTGCCACTTCGGGACTCCCAGAAGGGGAGCAGTACTTC. The chain employs TRBV10-3 and TRBJ2-5; TRBD2 is a possible D gene (6 bases). This CDR3 contains 13 residues. Germline CDR1 is ENHRY and CDR2 is SYGVKD. V was cut by 10 bases and J by 11 bases, with 23 bases left in between.

This clonotype has just one count. The chain recombines TRBV3-1 with TRBJ2-6, with a possible D match to TRBD2 (6 bases). V gave up 4 bases and J gave up 2 bases, with 18 bases separating them. Germline CDR1 is LGHDT and CDR2 is YNNKEL (reference sequence). There are 18 residues in the CDR3. The CDR3 sequence: CASSPPGTPVTGANVLTF. As DNA, the CDR3 is TGTGCCAGCAGCCCACCCGGGACTCCCGTTACTGGGGCCAACGTCCTGACTTTC.

This clonotype was counted only a few times. The CDR3, as DNA: TGTGCCATCAGTGTTCCGGGACAGGAGTCCTATGGCTACACCTTC. Translated: CAISVPGQESYGYTF. The chain is built from TRBV10-3 and TRBJ1-2, with 8 nucleotides matching TRBD1. Per germline, CDR1 ENHRY and CDR2 SYGVKD. The CDR3 has 15 amino acids. J was trimmed by 4 bases and V by 4 bases; bases with no gene match: 8.

This chain uses TRBV11-3 with TRBJ2-5; D perhaps matches TRBD2 (6 bases). V lost 5 bases, J lost 3 bases, and 19 bases lay in between. Germline CDR1 SGHNT, CDR2 YENEEA. The CDR3 spans 16 residues. The CDR3 sequence: CASSRFQGRGEETQYF. DNA of the CDR3: TGTGCCAGCAGCCGATTCCAGGGCCGCGGGGAAGAGACCCAGTACTTC.

This sequence joins TRBV12-3 or TRBV12-4 and TRBJ1-5; D call uncertain. Trimming shortened V by 6 bases and J by 2 bases, and 8 bases separated the two germline ends. CDR3 length equals 13 residues. CDR3 DNA: TGTGCCAGCAGGGGATGGGGCAATCAGCCCCAGCATTTT. It yields the protein CASRGWGNQPQHF.

The chain links TRBV29-1 to TRBJ1-1; D gene unclear. CDR3 length: 12 amino acids. Per the germline V gene, CDR1 is SQVTM and CDR2 is ANQGSEA. V was cut by 3 bases and J by 2 bases, with 7 bases left in between. The CDR3 sequence: CSVDRSNTEAFF. The DNA of the CDR3 is TGCAGCGTTGACAGGAGTAACACTGAAGCTTTCTTT.